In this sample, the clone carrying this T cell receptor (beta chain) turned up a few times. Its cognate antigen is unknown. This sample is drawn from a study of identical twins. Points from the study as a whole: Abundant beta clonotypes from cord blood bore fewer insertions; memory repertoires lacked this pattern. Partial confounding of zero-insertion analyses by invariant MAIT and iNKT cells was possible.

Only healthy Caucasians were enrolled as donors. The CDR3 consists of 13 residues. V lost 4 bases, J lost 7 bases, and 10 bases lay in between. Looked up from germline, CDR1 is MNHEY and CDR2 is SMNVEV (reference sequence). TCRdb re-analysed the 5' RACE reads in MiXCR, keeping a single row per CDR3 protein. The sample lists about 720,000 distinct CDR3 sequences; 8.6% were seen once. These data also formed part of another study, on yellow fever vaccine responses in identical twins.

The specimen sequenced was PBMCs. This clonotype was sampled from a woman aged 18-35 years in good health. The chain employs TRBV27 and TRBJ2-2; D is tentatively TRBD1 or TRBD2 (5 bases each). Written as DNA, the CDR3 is TGTGCCAGCAGTTACCAGGGAGACGGGGAGCTGTTTTTT. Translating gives CASSYQGDGELFF.